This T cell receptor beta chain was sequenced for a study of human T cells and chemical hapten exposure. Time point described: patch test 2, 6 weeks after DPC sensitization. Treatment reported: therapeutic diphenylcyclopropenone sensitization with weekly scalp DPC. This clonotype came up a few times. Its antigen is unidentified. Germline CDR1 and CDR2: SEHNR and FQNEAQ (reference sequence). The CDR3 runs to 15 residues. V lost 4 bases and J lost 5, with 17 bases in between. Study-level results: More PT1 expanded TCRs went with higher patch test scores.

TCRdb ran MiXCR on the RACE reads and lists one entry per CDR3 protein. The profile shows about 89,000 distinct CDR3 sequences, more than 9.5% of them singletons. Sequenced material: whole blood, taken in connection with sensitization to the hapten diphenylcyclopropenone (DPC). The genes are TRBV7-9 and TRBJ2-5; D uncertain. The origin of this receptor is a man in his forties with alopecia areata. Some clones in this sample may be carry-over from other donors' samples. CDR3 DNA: TGTGCCAGCAGCTCAAATCTGGCCCTCCTGGAGACCCAGTACTTC. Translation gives CASSSNLALLETQYF.